These 27 T cell receptor beta chains originate from one sample sequenced in a study of long-term antiretroviral therapy in people with HIV. At the survey level, the v3.0 immunoSEQ assay was run. The table came from immunoSEQ multiplex PCR; TCRdb's copy has only in-frame clones and leaves some out. The sample lists over 15,000 clones; about 91% were seen once. The source material was unsorted PBMCs, sampled 0.3 years after starting antiretroviral therapy. These receptors all come from a man aged 55 to 70 with HIV.

The genes are TRBV19 and TRBJ2-5; TRBD1 agrees at 11 bases. V lost 5 bases to trimming and J lost 5 bases; unmatched junction nucleotides: 7. CDR1 is LNHDA, CDR2 SQIVND, per germline (reference sequence). CDR3 length: 15 residues. The CDR3 loop reads CASSPGQGALETQYF. The CDR3 DNA reads as TGTGCCAGTAGTCCCGGACAGGGGGCGTTGGAGACCCAGTACTTC.

V usage is TRBV27 and J usage is TRBJ2-1; 8 nucleotides line up with TRBD2. J lost 5 bases, V lost 6 bases, and 18 bases had no gene match. CDR1 MNHEY and CDR2 SMNVEV come from the germline V gene (reference sequence). CDR3 size: 18 residues. DNA of the CDR3: TGTGCCAGCAGCCCCCTGGGGGCGGGGGGCTACCTCAACAATGAGCAGTTCTTC. Encoded protein: CASSPLGAGGYLNNEQFF.

This clone was recorded only once. The rearrangement links TRBV28 to TRBJ1-3; perhaps TRBD1 as D (5 bases). Looked up from germline, CDR1 is MDHEN and CDR2 is SYDVKM. The CDR3 contains 15 residues. V was cut by 3 bases and J by 0 bases, with 9 bases left in between. CDR3 amino acids: CASSFPGGSGNTIYF. The CDR3 nucleotides read TGTGCCAGCAGTTTCCCTGGGGGCTCTGGAAACACCATATATTTT. The variable domain in full, with the rest retrieved from reference TRBV28 and TRBJ1-3, is DVKVTQSSRYLVKRTGEKVFLECVQDMDHENMFWYRQDPGLGLRLIYFSYDVKMKEKGDIPEGYSVSREKKERFSLILESASTNQTSMYLCASSFPGGSGNTIYFGEGSWLTVV.

The J gene is TRBJ2-7, the V gene TRBV7-9; possibly TRBD1 or TRBD2 for D (5 bases each). Deletions cut 5 bases from V and 4 bases from J, with 15 bases between. The V gene's germline CDR1 is SEHNR and CDR2 FQNEAQ (reference sequence). This CDR3 comprises 14 residues. The CDR3 DNA is TGTGCCAGCAGCAACCCCGGGACGAAATACGAGCAGTACTTC. Translation: CASSNPGTKYEQYF.

The chain is built from TRBV18 and TRBJ2-6; D remains unclear. Germline-derived CDR1 and CDR2 are KGHSH and LQKENI. The CDR3 consists of 14 residues. Trimming removed 3 bases from V and 3 bases from J, with 6 bases in between. The CDR3 is CASSPNYGANVLTF. As DNA, the CDR3 is TGTGCCAGCTCACCGAATTATGGGGCCAACGTCCTGACTTTC.

The chain carries TRBV5-1 and TRBJ1-2, with no clear D. Germline CDR1 reads SGHRS; CDR2 reads YFSETQ. The CDR3 sequence is 13 residues long. V was cut by 3 bases and J by 8 bases, with 14 bases left in between. The CDR3 here is CASSSTWSNGYTF. The CDR3 DNA sequence: TGCGCCAGCAGCTCCACATGGTCGAACGGCTACACCTTC.

This rearrangement joins TRBV5-1 to TRBJ2-7; D uncertain. V dropped 4 bases and J dropped 0 bases, with 8 bases sitting between them. CDR1 and CDR2 from the germline V gene are SGHRS and YFSETQ. This CDR3 has 13 amino acids. CDR3 bases: TGCGCCAGCAGCCCGAGCCTCTCCTACGAGCAGTACTTC. It encodes CASSPSLSYEQYF.

The J gene is TRBJ2-7, the V gene TRBV11-2; a possible D gene is TRBD1 (5 bases). Trimming shortened V by 2 bases and J by 3 bases, and 5 bases separated the two germline ends. Germline assignment: CDR1 SGHAT and CDR2 FQNNGV. CDR3 length equals 12 residues. In nucleotides, the CDR3 is TGTGCCAGCAGCTTACAGGGCTACGAGCAGTACTTC. It yields the protein CASSLQGYEQYF.

This clone was observed a handful of times. This rearrangement joins TRBV10-3 to TRBJ2-3; D unclear. The CDR3 runs to 12 residues. Germline V CDR1 and CDR2: ENHRY, SYGVKD. The V end was cut by 0 bases, the J end by 5 bases, with 3 bases between. Here the CDR3 DNA reads TGTGCCATCAGTGAGTCGTTAGATACGCAGTATTTT. It is translated as CAISESLDTQYF.

The V gene is TRBV5-4, the J gene TRBJ1-1; no reliable D call. CDR1 and CDR2 from the germline V gene are SGHNT and YYREEE (reference sequence). The V end was cut by 4 bases, the J end by 0 bases, with 7 bases between. This CDR3 comprises 13 residues. The CDR3 reads CASSDGLNTEAFF. CDR3 bases: TGTGCCAGCAGCGACGGTTTGAACACTGAAGCTTTCTTT.

This sequence joins TRBV18 and TRBJ1-3, with a tentative D call TRBD1 (5 bases). The CDR3 sequence is 16 residues long. The V gene's germline CDR1 is KGHSH and CDR2 LQKENI. Trimming shortened V by 1 base and J by 0 bases, and 10 bases separated the two germline ends. Written as DNA, the CDR3 is TGTGCCAGCTCACCACTCACTGACAGCTCTGGAAACACCATATATTTT. This encodes CASSPLTDSSGNTIYF.

V gene TRBV6-5 combines with J gene TRBJ2-3; possibly TRBD1 or TRBD2 for D (5 bases each). CDR3 length: 13 amino acids. Germline CDR1 reads MNHEY; CDR2 reads SVGAGI. Trimming pared 9 bases from V and 2 bases from J, leaving 12 bases between. DNA of the CDR3: TGTGCCAGTTCCCAGGGACCCACAGATACGCAGTATTTT. It specifies CASSQGPTDTQYF.

The chain uses TRBV5-4 and TRBJ2-7; 7 bases agree with TRBD2. With V trimmed by 0 bases and J by 3 bases, 6 bases remained unmatched. This CDR3 region has 15 residues. Germline CDR1 is SGHNT and CDR2 is YYREEE (reference sequence). The DNA for the CDR3 is TGTGCCAGCAGCTTGGTCGACGGGGAGGGCTACGAGCAGTACTTC. It is translated as CASSLVDGEGYEQYF.

The chain has TRBV5-1 and TRBJ1-3; D call uncertain. In germline, CDR1 is SGHRS, CDR2 YFSETQ. CDR3 size: 13 residues. Trimming left V 0 bases short and J 2 bases short, with 3 bases between. The CDR3 bases are TGCGCCAGCAGCTTGGCGGCTGGAAACACCATATATTTT. Its protein is CASSLAAGNTIYF.

J is TRBJ1-6 and V is TRBV6-6; the D gene is possibly TRBD1 (6 bases). Trimming took 6 bases from V and 10 from J, leaving 19 bases between them. Germline V gene sequence: CDR1 MNHNY, CDR2 SVGAGI (reference sequence). The CDR3 is 15 amino acids. CDR3 bases: TGTGCCAGCAGCCCAGGGGCCTTCCGACGGTCACCCCTCCACTTT. Translating gives CASSPGAFRRSPLHF.

This rearrangement joins TRBV19 to TRBJ1-2; a possible D gene is TRBD1 (6 bases). V lost 5 bases and J lost 1, with 11 bases in between. The germline V gene has CDR1 LNHDA and CDR2 SQIVND (reference sequence). The CDR3 length is 14 residues. The DNA of the CDR3 is TGTGCCAGTAGTCCCCGGACAGATAACTATGGCTACACCTTC. Protein: CASSPRTDNYGYTF.

This clone counts as medium-sized. V gene TRBV29-1 combines with J gene TRBJ2-7; no reliable D call. Trimming pared 4 bases from V and 6 bases from J, leaving 7 bases between. The CDR3 contains 10 residues. CDR1 is SQVTM, CDR2 ANQGSEA, per germline. The CDR3 nucleotides are TGCAGCGTTGTTATTCGCGAGCAGTACTTC. Protein product: CSVVIREQYF.

The V and J genes are TRBV10-3 and TRBJ2-2, with 8 nucleotides matching TRBD1. This CDR3 has 15 amino acids. The junction had 1 base not matched to a gene; V was cut back by 4 bases and J by 0 bases. Germline CDR1 ENHRY, CDR2 SYGVKD. The CDR3 sequence is CAISGTGPNTGELFF. CDR3 DNA sequence: TGTGCCATCAGTGGGACAGGGCCGAACACCGGGGAGCTGTTTTTT.

V usage is TRBV9 and J usage is TRBJ2-5; D remains unclear. The V end lost 2 bases, the J end lost 4 bases, and 9 bases lay between the germline ends. The V gene's germline CDR1 is SGDLS and CDR2 YYNGEE. The CDR3 has 13 amino acids. The CDR3, as DNA: TGTGCCAGCAGCGTTTGGCCCGGAGAGACCCAGTACTTC. This sequence encodes CASSVWPGETQYF. Full variable domain (missing parts from reference TRBV9 and TRBJ2-5): DSGVTQTPKHLITATGQRVTLRCSPRSGDLSVYWYQQSLDQGLQFLIQYYNGEERAKGNILERFSAQQFPDLHSELNLSSLELGDSALYFCASSVWPGETQYFGPGTRLLVL.

DNA for the CDR3: TGTGCCAGCAGCTACAGACAGGGGGGGAGAGAAAAACTGTTTTTT. As protein: CASSYRQGGREKLFF. The chain couples TRBV28 to TRBJ1-4, with TRBD1 identical over 9 bases. The junction had 10 bases not matched to a gene; V was cut back by 6 bases and J by 8 bases. CDR3 size: 15 residues. Germline V lookup: CDR1 MDHEN, CDR2 SYDVKM.

The chain has TRBV7-2 and TRBJ2-7; 7 bases are a match to TRBD1. V was clipped by 3 bases and J by 5 bases; unmatched bases: 10. Germline V CDR1 and CDR2: SGHTA, FQGNSA. The CDR3 contains 15 residues. The CDR3 region has the DNA TGTGCCAGCAGCTTGAGCCTCAACAGGGGCCACGAGCAGTACTTC. As protein: CASSLSLNRGHEQYF. The full variable domain, rest sourced from reference TRBV7-2 and TRBJ2-7, is GAGVSQSPSNKVTEKGKDVELRCDPISGHTALYWYRQSLGQGLEFLIYFQGNSAPDKSGLPSDRFSAERTGGSVSTLTIQRTQQEDSAVYLCASSLSLNRGHEQYFGPGTRLTVT.

V is TRBV5-6 and J is TRBJ1-1; no clear D. This CDR3 has 15 residues. Trimming took 0 bases from V and 4 from J, leaving 13 bases between them. The germline CDR1 and CDR2 sequences are SGHDT and YYEEEE. The DNA for the CDR3 is TGTGCCAGCAGCTTGGCTGGAGGCAGAATCACTGAAGCTTTCTTT. This translates into CASSLAGGRITEAFF.

The V gene is TRBV6-5, the J gene TRBJ1-6; 7 positions match TRBD1. V shed 6 bases and J 10 bases; nucleotides not matched to a gene: 12. The germline gives CDR1 MNHEY, CDR2 SVGAGI. The CDR3 is 15 amino acids. The CDR3 protein is CASSRVGRGQSPLHF. In DNA form, the CDR3 reads TGTGCCAGCAGCCGGGTTGGAAGGGGGCAATCACCCCTCCACTTT.

The chain carries TRBV7-2 and TRBJ1-4; 7 positions match TRBD1. With 1 base clipped from V and 4 bases from J, the junction kept 3 bases outside the gene matches. Germline loops: CDR1 SGHTA, CDR2 FQGNSA. The CDR3 is 15 residues long. The CDR3 loop is CASSLGDRFNEKLFF. Here the CDR3 DNA reads TGTGCCAGCAGCTTAGGGGACAGATTTAATGAAAAACTGTTTTTT.

V gene TRBV30 combines with J gene TRBJ2-3, with 10 bases matching TRBD2. There are 14 residues in the CDR3. With V trimmed by 4 bases and J by 3 bases, 4 bases remained unmatched. Germline V gene sequence: CDR1 GTSNPN, CDR2 SVGIG (reference sequence). Written as DNA, the CDR3 is TGTGCCTGGACTAGCGGGAGTATAACAGATACGCAGTATTTT. Its translation: CAWTSGSITDTQYF.

This chain connects TRBV5-8 to TRBJ2-3; TRBD1 matches 8 bases. Germline loops: CDR1 SGHTS, CDR2 YDEGEE. Germline trimming cut 9 bases from V and 6 bases from J; bases unmatched to any gene: 15. CDR3 size: 15 residues. The CDR3 loop is CATTSGGGFFDTQYF. The CDR3 coding sequence is TGTGCCACCACCTCAGGGGGCGGATTTTTTGATACGCAGTATTTT.

V and J are TRBV27 and TRBJ1-5, with D uncertain. Germline V lookup: CDR1 MNHEY, CDR2 SMNVEV (reference sequence). Deletions cut 3 bases from V and 6 bases from J, with 9 bases between. CDR3 length: 13 amino acids. CDR3 in amino acids: CASSFSGSQPQHF. The CDR3 region has the DNA TGTGCCAGCAGTTTCTCCGGGAGTCAGCCCCAGCATTTT.